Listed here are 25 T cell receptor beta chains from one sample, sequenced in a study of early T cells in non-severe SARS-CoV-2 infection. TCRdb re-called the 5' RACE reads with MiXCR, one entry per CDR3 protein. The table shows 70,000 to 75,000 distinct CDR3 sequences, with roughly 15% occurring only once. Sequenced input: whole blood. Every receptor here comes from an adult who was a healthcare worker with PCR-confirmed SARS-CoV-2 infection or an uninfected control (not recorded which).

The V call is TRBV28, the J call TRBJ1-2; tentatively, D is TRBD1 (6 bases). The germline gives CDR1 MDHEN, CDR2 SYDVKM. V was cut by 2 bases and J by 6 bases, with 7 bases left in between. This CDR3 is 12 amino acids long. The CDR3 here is CASSLQGNGYTF. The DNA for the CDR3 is TGTGCCAGCAGTTTACAGGGGAATGGCTACACCTTC.

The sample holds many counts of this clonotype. The DNA of the CDR3 is TGCAGTGCTAGAGATTCGGTCGGGACAGCCTACGAGCAGTACTTC. This gives the protein CSARDSVGTAYEQYF. The chain joins TRBV20-1 to TRBJ2-7; 7 nucleotides agree with TRBD1. Trimming took 0 bases from V and 2 from J; bases not matched to a gene: 7. CDR1 DFQATT and CDR2 SNEGSKA come from the germline V gene (reference sequence). The CDR3 extends over 15 amino acids.

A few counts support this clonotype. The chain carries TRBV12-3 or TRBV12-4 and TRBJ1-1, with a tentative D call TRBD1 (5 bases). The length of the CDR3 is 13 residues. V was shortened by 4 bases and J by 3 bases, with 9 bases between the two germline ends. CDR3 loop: CASSSGFYTEAFF. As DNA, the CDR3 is TGTGCCAGCAGTTCAGGGTTCTACACTGAAGCTTTCTTT.

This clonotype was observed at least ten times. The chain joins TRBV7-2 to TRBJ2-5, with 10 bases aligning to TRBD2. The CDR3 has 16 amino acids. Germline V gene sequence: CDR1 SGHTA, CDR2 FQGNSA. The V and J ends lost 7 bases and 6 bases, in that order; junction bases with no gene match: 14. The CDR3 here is CASTENRGSGGKTQYF. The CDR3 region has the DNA TGTGCCAGCACCGAAAACCGAGGTAGCGGGGGGAAGACCCAGTACTTC.

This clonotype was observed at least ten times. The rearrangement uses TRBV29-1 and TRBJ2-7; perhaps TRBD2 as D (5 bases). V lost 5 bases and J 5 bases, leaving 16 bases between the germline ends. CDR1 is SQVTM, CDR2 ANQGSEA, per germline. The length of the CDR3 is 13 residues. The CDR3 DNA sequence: TGCAGCGTTTCCGGCGGGCCATTGGACGAGCAGTACTTC. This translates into CSVSGGPLDEQYF.

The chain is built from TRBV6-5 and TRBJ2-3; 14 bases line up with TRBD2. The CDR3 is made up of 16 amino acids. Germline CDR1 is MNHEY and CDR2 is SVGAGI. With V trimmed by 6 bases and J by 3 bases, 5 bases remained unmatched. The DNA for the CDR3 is TGTGCCAGCAGCCCCGGACTAGCGGGGGGTACAGATACGCAGTATTTT. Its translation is CASSPGLAGGTDTQYF.

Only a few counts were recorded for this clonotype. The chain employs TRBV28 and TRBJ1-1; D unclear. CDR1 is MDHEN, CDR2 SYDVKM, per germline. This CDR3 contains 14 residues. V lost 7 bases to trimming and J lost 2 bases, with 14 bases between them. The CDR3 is CASNFRPGNTEAFF. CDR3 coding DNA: TGTGCCAGCAACTTTAGACCGGGCAACACTGAAGCTTTCTTT.

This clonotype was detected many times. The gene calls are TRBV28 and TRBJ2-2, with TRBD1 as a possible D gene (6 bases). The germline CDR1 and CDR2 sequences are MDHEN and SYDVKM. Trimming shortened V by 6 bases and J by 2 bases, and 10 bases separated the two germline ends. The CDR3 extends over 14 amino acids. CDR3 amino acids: CASSQGSNTGELFF. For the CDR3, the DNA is TGTGCCAGCAGCCAGGGGTCTAACACCGGGGAGCTGTTTTTT.

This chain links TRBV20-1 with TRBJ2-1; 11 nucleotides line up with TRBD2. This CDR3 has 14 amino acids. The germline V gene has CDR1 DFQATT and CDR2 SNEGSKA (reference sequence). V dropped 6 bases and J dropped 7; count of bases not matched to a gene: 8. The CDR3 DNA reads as TGCAGTGCCCCTTCTAGCGGGGGGCGTAATGAGCAGTTCTTC. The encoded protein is CSAPSSGGRNEQFF.

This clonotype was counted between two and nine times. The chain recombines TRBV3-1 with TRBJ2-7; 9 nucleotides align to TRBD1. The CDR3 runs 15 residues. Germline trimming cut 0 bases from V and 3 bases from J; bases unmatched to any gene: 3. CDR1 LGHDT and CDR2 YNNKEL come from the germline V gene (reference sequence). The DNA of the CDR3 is TGTGCCAGCAGCCAAGAAGGGACAGGGCTCTACGAGCAGTACTTC. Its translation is CASSQEGTGLYEQYF.

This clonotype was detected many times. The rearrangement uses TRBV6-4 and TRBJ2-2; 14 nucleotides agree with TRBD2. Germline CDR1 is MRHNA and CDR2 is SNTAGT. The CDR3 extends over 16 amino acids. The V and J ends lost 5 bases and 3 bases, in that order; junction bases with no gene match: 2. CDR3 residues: CASSPGLAGDTGELFF. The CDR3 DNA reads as TGTGCCAGCAGTCCGGGACTAGCGGGGGACACCGGGGAGCTGTTTTTT.

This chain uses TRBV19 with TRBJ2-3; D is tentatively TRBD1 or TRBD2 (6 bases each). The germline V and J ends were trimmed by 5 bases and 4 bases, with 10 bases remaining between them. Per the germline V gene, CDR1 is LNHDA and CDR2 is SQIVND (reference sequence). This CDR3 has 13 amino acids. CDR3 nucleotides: TGTGCCAGTAGTGAGGGGGGCGCAGATACGCAGTATTTT. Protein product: CASSEGGADTQYF.

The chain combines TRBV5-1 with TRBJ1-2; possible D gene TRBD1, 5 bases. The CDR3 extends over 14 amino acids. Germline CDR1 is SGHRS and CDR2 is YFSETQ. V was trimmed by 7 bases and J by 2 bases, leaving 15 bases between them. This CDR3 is CASVGGKSNYGYTF. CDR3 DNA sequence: TGCGCCAGCGTCGGGGGTAAGAGCAACTATGGCTACACCTTC.

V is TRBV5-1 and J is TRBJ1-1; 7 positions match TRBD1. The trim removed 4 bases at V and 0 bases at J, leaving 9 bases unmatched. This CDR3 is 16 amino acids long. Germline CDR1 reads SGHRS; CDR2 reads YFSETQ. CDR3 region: CASSVLGGEVNTEAFF. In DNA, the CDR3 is TGCGCCAGCAGCGTACTAGGGGGCGAGGTGAACACTGAAGCTTTCTTT.

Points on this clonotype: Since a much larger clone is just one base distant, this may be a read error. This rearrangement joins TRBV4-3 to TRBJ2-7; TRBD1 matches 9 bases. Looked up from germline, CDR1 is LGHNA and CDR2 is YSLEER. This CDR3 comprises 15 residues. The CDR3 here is CTSSQLQGQGVEQYF. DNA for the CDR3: TGCACCAGCAGCCAACTTCAGGGACAGGGAGTCGAGCAGTACTTC.

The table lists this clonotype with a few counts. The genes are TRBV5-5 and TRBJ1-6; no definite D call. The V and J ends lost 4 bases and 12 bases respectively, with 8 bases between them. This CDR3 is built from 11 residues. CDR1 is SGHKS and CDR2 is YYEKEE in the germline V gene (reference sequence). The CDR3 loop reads CASSTPGPLHF. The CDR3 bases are TGTGCCAGCAGCACACCGGGACCCCTCCACTTT. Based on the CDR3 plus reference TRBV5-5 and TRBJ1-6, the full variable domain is DAGVTQSPTHLIKTRGQQVTLRCSPISGHKSVSWYQQVLGQGPQFIFQYYEKEERGRGNFPDRFSARQFPNYSSELNVNALLLGDSALYLCASSTPGPLHFGNGTRLTVT.

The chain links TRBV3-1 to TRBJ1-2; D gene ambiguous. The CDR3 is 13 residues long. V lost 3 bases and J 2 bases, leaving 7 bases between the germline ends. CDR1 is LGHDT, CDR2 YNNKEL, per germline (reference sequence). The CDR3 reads CASSHGTNYGYTF. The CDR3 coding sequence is TGTGCCAGCAGCCACGGCACGAACTATGGCTACACCTTC.

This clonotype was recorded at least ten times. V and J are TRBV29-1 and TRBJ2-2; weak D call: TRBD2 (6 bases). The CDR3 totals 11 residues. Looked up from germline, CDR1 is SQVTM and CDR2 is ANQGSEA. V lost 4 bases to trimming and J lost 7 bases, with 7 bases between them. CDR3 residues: CSVGGGGELFF. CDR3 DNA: TGCAGCGTTGGGGGAGGCGGGGAGCTGTTTTTT.

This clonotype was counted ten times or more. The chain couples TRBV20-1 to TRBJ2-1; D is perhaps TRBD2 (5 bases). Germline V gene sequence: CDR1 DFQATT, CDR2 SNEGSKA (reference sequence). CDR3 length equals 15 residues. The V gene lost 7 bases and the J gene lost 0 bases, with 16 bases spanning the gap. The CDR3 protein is CSVAQELHSYNEQFF. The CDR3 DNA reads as TGCAGTGTAGCGCAAGAACTTCACTCCTACAATGAGCAGTTCTTC.

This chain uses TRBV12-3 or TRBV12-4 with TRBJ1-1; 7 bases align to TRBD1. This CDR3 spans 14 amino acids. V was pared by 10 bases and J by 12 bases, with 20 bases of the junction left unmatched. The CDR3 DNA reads TGTGCCAACTCACATATTAAGACAGGGCCGAGGCCTTTCTTT. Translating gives CANSHIKTGPRPFF.

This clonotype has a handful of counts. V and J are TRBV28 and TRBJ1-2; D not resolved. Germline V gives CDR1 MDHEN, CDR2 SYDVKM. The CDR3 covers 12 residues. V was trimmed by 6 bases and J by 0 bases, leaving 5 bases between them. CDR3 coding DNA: TGTGCCAGCAGACGTCCTAACTATGGCTACACCTTC. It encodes CASRRPNYGYTF.

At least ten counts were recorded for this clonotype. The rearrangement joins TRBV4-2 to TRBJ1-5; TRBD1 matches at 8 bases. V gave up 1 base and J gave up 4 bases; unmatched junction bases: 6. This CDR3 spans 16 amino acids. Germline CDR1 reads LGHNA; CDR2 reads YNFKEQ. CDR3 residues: CASSQGIGQGNQPQHF. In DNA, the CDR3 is TGTGCCAGCAGCCAAGGCATCGGACAGGGAAATCAGCCCCAGCATTTT.

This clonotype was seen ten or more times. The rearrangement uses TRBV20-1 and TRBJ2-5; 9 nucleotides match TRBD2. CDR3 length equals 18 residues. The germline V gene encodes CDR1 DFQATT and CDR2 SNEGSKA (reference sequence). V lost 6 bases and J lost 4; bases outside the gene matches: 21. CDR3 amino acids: CSAPSLGGGAGIRETQYF. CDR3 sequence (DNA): TGCAGTGCCCCCTCCCTCGGCGGGGGGGCTGGGATTCGAGAGACCCAGTACTTC.

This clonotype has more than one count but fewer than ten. Written as DNA, the CDR3 is TGTGCCAGCAGCGTAGTCCCCCTATCTGGGGCCAACGTCCTGACTTTC. Translated: CASSVVPLSGANVLTF. The V gene is TRBV9, the J gene TRBJ2-6, with D unresolved. From germline, CDR1 is SGDLS and CDR2 YYNGEE. This CDR3 has 16 amino acids. V was pared by 0 bases and J by 1 base, with 8 bases between.

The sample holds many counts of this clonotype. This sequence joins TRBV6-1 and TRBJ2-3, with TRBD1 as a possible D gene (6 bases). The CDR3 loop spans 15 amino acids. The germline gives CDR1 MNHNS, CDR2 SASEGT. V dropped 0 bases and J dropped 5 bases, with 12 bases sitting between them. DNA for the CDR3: TGTGCCAGCAGTGAAGCGGACCTAGGGGGAGATACGCAGTATTTT. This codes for CASSEADLGGDTQYF.